Given below is one T cell receptor beta chain in context. The antigen it recognizes is unknown. Base qualities are not provided; no much larger clone lies one nucleotide away. This specimen belongs to a study of blood T cell repertoires in COVID-19 (dated by TCRdb to about 2020). About the full investigation: Collaborator samples came from the United States, Italy and Spain and covered acute and convalescent phases of COVID-19. The material from the prospective study consisted of cDNA or gDNA derived from T cells, B-cell-depleted T cells, or PBMCs. A de-identified subject ID, COVID-19 status, age in years and sex were almost always included in the sample metadata. The repertoires were released in a freely available public database meant as a resource for research on the immune response to SARS-CoV-2. Deeply sampled blood TCRbeta repertoires from subjects exposed to, actively infected with, or recovered from COVID-19 were included in the dataset. Samples came from the ongoing ImmuneRACE study (first 160 participants) plus 1,254 subjects from 6 global collaborators. Where available, HLA class I and class II types were taken from metadata supplied by the sample provider and were not determined by assay-based typing. Overall study results and their limits: The amount of clinical and demographic metadata varied by source and participant and was provided uncurated.

TCRbeta CDR3 regions were amplified from genomic DNA by means of the immunoSEQ Assay, a bias-controlled multiplex PCR. In the original analysis: The number of nucleated cells in each sample was estimated from the amplification of reference gene primers within the assay. Sequence reads were collapsed and filtered to measure the absolute abundance of every unique TCRbeta CDR3 rearrangement. For each sample, productive Simpson clonality was calculated by taking the square root of Simpson's diversity index across productive rearrangements. Imported from immuneACCESS, the table was reduced by TCRdb to in-frame sequences with V and J called. These copies leave out some clones; in studies compared against another copy, an unresolved V gene accounts for under half, and the cause of the remainder is not known. D and trimming were read from the DNA, whereas the V and J calls and clone size are those reported in that table. The sample has under 300,000 clones on record, 83% of them singletons. The ten largest clones represent approximately 5.7% of the sample.

Whole blood was collected in K2EDTA tubes by collaborating institutions according to the institutions' own protocols. For TCRbeta analysis, collaborators shipped samples in one of three forms: frozen whole blood, isolated PBMCs, or DNA extracted from either of those sample types. The specimen was peripheral blood. The sequence was collected from a human donor in a cohort sampled during active COVID-19.

The nucleotide sequence is given as TGTGCCAGTAGTTGGGACAGAAGAAGCAATCAGCCCCAGCATTTT. It translates to CASSWDRRSNQPQHF. This chain joins TRBV19 to TRBJ1-5; 7 bases in between match TRBD1. From a lookup of the germline V gene (reference sequence), CDR1 and CDR2 are LNHDA and SQIVND. V trim: 5 bases; J trim: 1 base; unmatched bases: 5. The CDR3 covers 15 residues, taking in both the cysteine and the phenylalanine. Just the 45-base CDR3 DNA is kept, in frame starting at base 1. The reference TRBV19 and TRBJ1-5 proteins fill in what lies around the CDR3, so the full variable domain reads DGGITQSPKYLFRKEGQNVTLSCEQNLNHDAMYWYRQDPGQGLRLIYYSQIVNDFQKGDIAEGYSVSREKKESFPLTVTSAQKNPTAFYLCASSWDRRSNQPQHFGDGTRLSIL.